These 16 T cell receptor beta chains originate from one sample sequenced in a study of vaccination effects on CD4 cells after COVID-19. Generated by immunoSEQ multiplex PCR, the TCRdb table keeps only in-frame clones and is missing some. The sample lists 15,000 or so clones; over 65% were seen once. These TCRs are of unknown antigen specificity. Sequencing was preceded by expansion of antigen-specific CD4+ T cells with viral peptide pools in the ViraFEST assay. Upon completion of about eleven days in culture, CD4+ T cells were isolated. Source: CD4+ T cells from PBMCs cultured with HCoV-229E spike peptides, taken before COVID-19 vaccination. Source of these receptors: a human donor who received a COVID-19 vaccine.

The genes are TRBV5-4 and TRBJ1-3; perhaps TRBD1 as D (6 bases). Per germline, CDR1 SGHNT and CDR2 YYREEE (reference sequence). V was shortened by 0 bases and J by 6 bases, with 7 bases between the two germline ends. CDR3 length: 13 amino acids. CDR3 bases: TGTGCCAGCAGCTTGGACAGGGAAAACACCATATATTTT. It translates to CASSLDRENTIYF.

The chain uses TRBV29-1 and TRBJ2-1, with 12 bases that match TRBD2. Losses at the gene ends were 7 bases for V and 7 bases for J; bases not matched to a gene: 5. This CDR3 comprises 13 residues. The V gene's germline CDR1 is SQVTM and CDR2 ANQGSEA. The CDR3 DNA sequence: TGCAGCGCGTCTAGCGGGAGGGGGAATGAGCAGTTCTTC. Residues: CSASSGRGNEQFF.

The chain recombines TRBV4-1 with TRBJ1-4, with TRBD1 matching 11 bases. The CDR3 is 16 residues long. V dropped 0 bases and J dropped 8; count of bases not matched to a gene: 5. Germline V gene data show CDR1 as MGHRA and CDR2 as YSYEKL. The CDR3 DNA reads TGCGCCAGCAGCCAAGATCCCGGGACAGGGGGGGAAAAACTGTTTTTT. The encoded protein is CASSQDPGTGGEKLFF.

V usage is TRBV7-3 and J usage is TRBJ1-1, with 9 bases matching TRBD1. V lost 0 bases, J lost 4 bases, and 6 bases stayed unmatched. Germline V gene data show CDR1 as SGHTA and CDR2 as FQGTGA. The CDR3 covers 16 residues. The CDR3 nucleotides are TGTGCCAGCAGCTTAACCCCGCCGGGACAGGGCACTGAAGCTTTCTTT. This sequence encodes CASSLTPPGQGTEAFF.

This sequence joins TRBV27 and TRBJ2-3; D ambiguous. The germline V gene encodes CDR1 MNHEY and CDR2 SMNVEV (reference sequence). Trimming took 6 bases from V and 0 from J, leaving 4 bases between them. This CDR3 spans 12 amino acids. CDR3 protein: CASRTSTDTQYF. The CDR3 nucleotides read TGTGCCAGCAGGACTAGCACAGATACGCAGTATTTT.

The chain has TRBV29-1 and TRBJ1-2; the match to TRBD1 covers 7 bases. Germline trimming cut 5 bases from V and 4 bases from J; bases unmatched to any gene: 4. The germline CDR1 and CDR2 sequences are SQVTM and ANQGSEA. This CDR3 has 12 amino acids. CDR3 in amino acids: CSVPRQGYGYTF. CDR3 nucleotide sequence: TGCAGCGTTCCACGACAGGGCTATGGCTACACCTTC.

V is TRBV12-3 or TRBV12-4 and J is TRBJ1-4, with 7 bases matching TRBD1. This CDR3 comprises 13 residues. V was clipped by 3 bases and J by 12 bases; unmatched bases: 7. CDR3 sequence: CASSFQGGRELFF. The CDR3, as DNA: TGTGCCAGCAGTTTTCAGGGGGGGCGGGAACTGTTTTTT.

This sequence joins TRBV28 and TRBJ2-7; 7 nucleotides match TRBD1. Germline loops: CDR1 MDHEN, CDR2 SYDVKM. The V gene end was trimmed by 6 bases and the J gene end by 3 bases; junction bases not matched to a gene: 5. The CDR3 consists of 13 residues. The DNA for the CDR3 is TGTGCCAGCAGAGGGACAGCTAGCTACGAGCAGTACTTC. Translated, it gives CASRGTASYEQYF.

There are a few counts of this clone. The J gene is TRBJ2-7, the V gene TRBV11-2; D is undetermined. V shed 2 bases and J shed 6 bases, with 5 bases lying between them. The CDR3 loop spans 11 amino acids. Germline assignment: CDR1 SGHAT and CDR2 FQNNGV. The CDR3 is CASSLYVEQYF. CDR3 nucleotides: TGTGCCAGCAGCTTATACGTCGAGCAGTACTTC.

V and J are TRBV11-2 and TRBJ2-1; D is uncertain. The CDR3 is 12 amino acids. Germline V gene sequence: CDR1 SGHAT, CDR2 FQNNGV. V lost 5 bases to trimming and J lost 6 bases, with 8 bases between them. CDR3 bases: TGTGCCAGCAGCCTGCTTTCCAATGAGCAGTTCTTC. It specifies CASSLLSNEQFF.

This clone was picked up a small number of times. V is TRBV5-1 and J is TRBJ2-1; TRBD2 aligns across 8 bases. J was trimmed by 6 bases and V by 5 bases; bases with no gene match: 7. The CDR3 extends over 14 amino acids. Germline CDR1 reads SGHRS; CDR2 reads YFSETQ. Here the CDR3 DNA reads TGCGCCAGCAGGGGGACTAGAGTCCTCAATGAGCAGTTCTTC. This gives the protein CASRGTRVLNEQFF.

In this sample, this clone turned up a few times. This chain links TRBV5-4 with TRBJ2-5, with 10 nucleotides matching TRBD2. Germline CDR1 and CDR2: SGHNT and YYREEE (reference sequence). CDR3 length: 15 residues. The trim removed 6 bases at V and 5 bases at J, leaving 10 bases unmatched. The CDR3 reads CASKVAGGRGETQYF. DNA of the CDR3: TGTGCCAGCAAAGTAGCGGGGGGCAGAGGGGAGACCCAGTACTTC.

This chain joins TRBV20-1 and TRBJ1-6; D gene unclear. From germline, CDR1 is DFQATT and CDR2 SNEGSKA (reference sequence). Between the trimmed V and J ends, which lost 5 bases and 7 bases, there was a span of 6 bases. The CDR3 extends over 11 amino acids. The CDR3 coding sequence is TGCAGTGCTTGGAAAAATTCACCCCTCCACTTT. This encodes CSAWKNSPLHF.

The CDR3 region has the DNA TGTGCCAGCAGGGGACTAGCGGGGAACAATGAGCAGTTCTTC. Translating it yields CASRGLAGNNEQFF. The chain has TRBV6-5 and TRBJ2-1, with 13 nucleotides matching TRBD2. Germline V gene sequence: CDR1 MNHEY, CDR2 SVGAGI. The CDR3 runs 14 residues. The ends lost 6 bases at V and 5 bases at J; junction bases unmatched: 1.

The V call is TRBV4-3, the J call TRBJ2-3; tentative D call: TRBD2 (5 bases). Germline CDR1 and CDR2: LGHNA and YSLEER. The CDR3 has 16 amino acids. Between the trimmed V and J ends, which lost 1 base and 4 bases, there was a span of 15 bases. The CDR3 spells CASSQAEGLRADTQYF. Here the CDR3 DNA reads TGCGCCAGCAGCCAAGCAGAGGGATTAAGGGCAGATACGCAGTATTTT.

The rearrangement links TRBV18 to TRBJ2-1; possible D gene TRBD2, 6 bases. CDR3 size: 17 residues. V lost 1 base to trimming and J lost 2 bases, with 15 bases between them. CDR1 KGHSH and CDR2 LQKENI come from the germline V gene. CDR3 residues: CASSPLVREKAYNEQFF. The CDR3 region has the DNA TGTGCCAGCTCACCACTCGTTCGGGAGAAGGCCTACAATGAGCAGTTCTTC.